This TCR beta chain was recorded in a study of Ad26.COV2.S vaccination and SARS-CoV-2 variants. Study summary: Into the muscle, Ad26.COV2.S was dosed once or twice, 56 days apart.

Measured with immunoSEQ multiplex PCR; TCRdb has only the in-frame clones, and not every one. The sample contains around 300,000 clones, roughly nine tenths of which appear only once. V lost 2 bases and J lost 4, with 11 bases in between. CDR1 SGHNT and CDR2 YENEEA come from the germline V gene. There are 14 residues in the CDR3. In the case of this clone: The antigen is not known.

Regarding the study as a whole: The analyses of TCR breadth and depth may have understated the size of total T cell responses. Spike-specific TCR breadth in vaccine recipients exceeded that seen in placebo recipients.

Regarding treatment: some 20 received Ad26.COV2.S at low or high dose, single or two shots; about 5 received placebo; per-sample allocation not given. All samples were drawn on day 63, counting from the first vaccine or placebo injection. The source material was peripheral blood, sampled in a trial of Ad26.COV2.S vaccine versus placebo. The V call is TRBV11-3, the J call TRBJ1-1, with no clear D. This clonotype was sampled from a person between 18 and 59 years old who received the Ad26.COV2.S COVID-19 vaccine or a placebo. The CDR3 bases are TGTGCCAGCAGCTTAACGGGTGGTACCACTGAAGCTTTCTTT. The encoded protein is CASSLTGGTTEAFF.